This entry lists 28 T cell receptor beta chains sequenced from one sample in a study of shared clonotypes between healthy human individuals. Produced via immunoSEQ multiplex PCR; TCRdb's table is partial and in-frame only. The sample yields nearly 500,000 clones, about 82% seen once. Sequencing was carried out using PBMCs. Source of these receptors: a woman in her forties in good health. Some clones in this sample may be carry-over from other donors' samples.

The chain links TRBV5-1 to TRBJ2-5; 9 bases fit TRBD1. The CDR3 spans 18 residues. V shed 0 bases, J shed 0 bases, and the junction held 9 bases outside the gene matches. The V gene's germline CDR1 is SGHRS and CDR2 YFSETQ. The CDR3 bases are TGCGCCAGCAGCTTGGGTACAGGGGGCTCGATAAACCAAGAGACCCAGTACTTC. Translating it yields CASSLGTGGSINQETQYF.

The chain links TRBV6-5 to TRBJ2-7; D might be TRBD2 (5 bases). Trimming removed 0 bases at V and 0 bases at J, with 9 bases between. CDR1 is MNHEY and CDR2 is SVGAGI in the germline V gene. CDR3 length: 15 residues. CDR3 bases: TGTGCCAGCAGTTACTCCCCGGGGAGCTCCTACGAGCAGTACTTC. Amino acids: CASSYSPGSSYEQYF.

Of note for this clone: Other DNA sequences within the sample encode an identical CDR3. The V gene is TRBV14, the J gene TRBJ1-2, with D possibly being TRBD1 (6 bases). This CDR3 region has 14 residues. Germline V CDR1 and CDR2: SGHDN, FVKESK. V dropped 0 bases and J dropped 4 bases, with 9 bases sitting between them. The CDR3 DNA reads TGTGCCAGCAGCCAAGACCGGACAGCCTATGGCTACACCTTC. Protein product: CASSQDRTAYGYTF.

The chain uses TRBV5-4 and TRBJ1-4, with unresolved D. The CDR3 covers 14 residues. Trimming left V 0 bases short and J 4 bases short, with 7 bases between. Germline V gene lookup returns CDR1 SGHNT and CDR2 YYREEE (reference sequence). The CDR3 sequence is CASSLGQHNEKLFF. DNA for the CDR3: TGTGCCAGCAGCTTGGGGCAGCATAATGAAAAACTGTTTTTT.

The rearrangement joins TRBV6-4 to TRBJ1-5; D might be TRBD1 (6 bases). CDR1 is MRHNA and CDR2 is SNTAGT in the germline V gene. The CDR3 covers 13 residues. The germline V and J ends were trimmed by 3 bases and 11 bases, with 14 bases remaining between them. In DNA form, the CDR3 reads TGTGCCAGCAGTGAGGAAACAGGGCTCGCCCAGCATTTT. Translating it yields CASSEETGLAQHF.

This clone was observed a few times. This chain uses TRBV6-4 with TRBJ2-1; D may match TRBD1 or TRBD2 (5 bases each). From germline, CDR1 is MRHNA and CDR2 SNTAGT. The CDR3 is 13 residues long. V was trimmed by 2 bases and J by 15 bases, leaving 17 bases between them. Here the CDR3 DNA reads TGTGCCAGCAGTGACCGGGACGCATCCAAAAGGTTCTTC. This translates into CASSDRDASKRFF.

The chain employs TRBV28 and TRBJ2-2; TRBD1 agrees at 7 bases. Germline lookup yields CDR1 MDHEN and CDR2 SYDVKM. V trimming: 3 bases; J trimming: 7 bases; junction bases outside the gene matches: 8. CDR3 length: 15 residues. This chain's CDR3 is CASSFEGGVNGELFF. The CDR3, as DNA: TGTGCCAGCAGTTTTGAAGGGGGCGTCAACGGGGAGCTGTTTTTT.

The genes are TRBV4-2 and TRBJ2-7; 9 bases are shared with TRBD2. J was trimmed by 0 bases and V by 0 bases; bases with no gene match: 6. Germline lookup yields CDR1 LGHNA and CDR2 YNFKEQ. The CDR3 contains 17 residues. CDR3 bases: TGTGCCAGCAGCCAAGAAAGGGGACTAGCTTACTCCTACGAGCAGTACTTC. Translation gives CASSQERGLAYSYEQYF.

This clone was seen a handful of times. The rearrangement joins TRBV28 to TRBJ2-7, with 15 bases fitting TRBD2. The trim removed 4 bases at V and 6 bases at J, leaving 10 bases unmatched. Germline V gene data show CDR1 as MDHEN and CDR2 as SYDVKM. The CDR3 runs to 17 residues. The CDR3 loop is CASSSGLAGGWGSEQYF. CDR3 DNA sequence: TGTGCCAGCAGTTCGGGACTAGCGGGAGGCTGGGGTTCCGAGCAGTACTTC.

This chain connects TRBV28 to TRBJ2-7; 9 bases map to TRBD1. CDR3 size: 14 residues. Trimming cost V 6 bases and J 5 bases; bases outside gene matches: 8. Germline V lookup: CDR1 MDHEN, CDR2 SYDVKM. CDR3 DNA sequence: TGTGCCAGCAGGCCGACAGGGGGATCTAACGAGCAGTACTTC. Translated: CASRPTGGSNEQYF.

V is TRBV11-2 and J is TRBJ1-1; 8 bases line up with TRBD1. Germline values: CDR1 SGHAT, CDR2 FQNNGV. The ends lost 4 bases at V and 4 bases at J; junction bases unmatched: 5. The CDR3 contains 14 residues. The CDR3 DNA reads as TGTGCCAGCAGCTCGGGACAGGCGACCACTGAAGCTTTCTTT. It is translated as CASSSGQATTEAFF.

J is TRBJ1-5 and V is TRBV27; D remains ambiguous. V shed 6 bases and J shed 3 bases, with 9 bases lying between them. The CDR3 contains 13 residues. The germline CDR1 and CDR2 sequences are MNHEY and SMNVEV (reference sequence). CDR3 sequence reads: CASRGGNNQPQHF. CDR3 nucleotide sequence: TGTGCCAGCAGGGGAGGGAACAATCAGCCCCAGCATTTT.

V gene TRBV6-6 combines with J gene TRBJ2-5, with 9 bases that match TRBD2. The CDR3 is 15 amino acids. The junction had 10 bases not matched to a gene; V was cut back by 6 bases and J by 5 bases. The germline CDR1 and CDR2 sequences are MNHNY and SVGAGI (reference sequence). The CDR3 spells CASSKTSGGGETQYF. Here the CDR3 DNA reads TGTGCCAGCAGCAAGACTAGCGGCGGGGGGGAGACCCAGTACTTC.

As concerns this clone: This is likely an artifact of a read error, given a far larger clone one base away. The chain has TRBV5-3 and TRBJ2-1; D gene uncertain. TRBV5-3 is recorded as an ORF, its role being uncertain. This CDR3 is 15 amino acids long. The CDR3 nucleotides read TGTGCCAGAAGCTTGCCCAACACCTCCTGCAATGAGCAGTTCTTC. The encoded protein is CARSLPNTSCNEQFF.

Only a few counts were recorded for this clone. This specimen includes other DNA sequences encoding the same CDR3. The rearrangement links TRBV11-2 to TRBJ2-7, with D maybe TRBD2 (7 bases). There are 15 residues in the CDR3. V was cut by 5 bases and J by 1 base, with 15 bases left in between. CDR1 and CDR2 from the germline V gene are SGHAT and FQNNGV. CDR3 in amino acids: CASSVTGGASYEQYF. Written as DNA, the CDR3 is TGTGCCAGCAGCGTAACGGGGGGCGCTTCCTACGAGCAGTACTTC.

This clone occurred a few times. This rearrangement joins TRBV30 to TRBJ1-1, with D perhaps matching TRBD1 (6 bases). The germline CDR1 and CDR2 sequences are GTSNPN and SVGIG (reference sequence). V was shortened by 1 base and J by 5 bases, with 17 bases between the two germline ends. This CDR3 spans 15 amino acids. The CDR3 sequence: CAWSEGDRRETEAFF. The CDR3 nucleotides are TGTGCCTGGAGTGAGGGGGACCGGAGGGAAACTGAAGCTTTCTTT.

The CDR3 DNA reads TGCGCCAGCAACCCAACAGGGGGCTACGAGCAGTACTTC. This gives the protein CASNPTGGYEQYF. This chain links TRBV5-1 with TRBJ2-7; 8 nucleotides align to TRBD1. The CDR3 covers 13 residues. The V gene's germline CDR1 is SGHRS and CDR2 YFSETQ. Germline trimming cut 6 bases from V and 3 bases from J; bases unmatched to any gene: 5.

The V gene is TRBV30, the J gene TRBJ2-7, with 7 bases identical to TRBD2. Trimming removed 6 bases from V and 3 bases from J; junction bases left unmatched: 14. The germline gives CDR1 GTSNPN, CDR2 SVGIG (reference sequence). CDR3 length: 15 amino acids. The CDR3 DNA reads TGTGCCTGCCTAAAGACTAGCCCCAAGAGCTACGAGCAGTACTTC. This translates into CACLKTSPKSYEQYF.

Turning to this clone: A far larger clone is only one base removed, so a read error is likely. The chain has TRBV19 and TRBJ2-7; TRBD1 or TRBD2 may be the D gene (5 bases each). Germline V CDR1 and CDR2: LNHDA, SQIVND (reference sequence). This CDR3 has 14 residues. CDR3 in DNA: TGTGCCAGTAGTTGGGACCACACTTCCTACGAGCGGTACTTC. Translated, it gives CASSWDHTSYERYF.

This clone appeared once. The sample carries other DNA sequences with the same CDR3. This chain connects TRBV27 to TRBJ1-5, with D hard to call. The CDR3 consists of 13 residues. CDR1 and CDR2 from the germline V gene are MNHEY and SMNVEV (reference sequence). Trimming removed 2 bases from V and 4 bases from J, with 6 bases in between. CDR3 region: CASSLAGNQPQHF. The CDR3 nucleotides read TGTGCCAGCAGTTTAGCGGGAAATCAGCCCCAGCATTTT.

The rearrangement joins TRBV5-4 to TRBJ1-2, with a tentative D call TRBD1 (5 bases). Germline CDR1 reads SGHNT; CDR2 reads YYREEE (reference sequence). The CDR3 extends over 18 amino acids. V lost 3 bases, J lost 5 bases, and 26 bases lay in between. This CDR3 is CASSSPLTKSGYGYGYTF. CDR3 DNA sequence: TGTGCCAGCAGCTCTCCCTTAACTAAGTCAGGGTACGGTTATGGCTACACCTTC. The whole variable domain, filled in from reference TRBV5-4 and TRBJ1-2, reads ETGVTQSPTHLIKTRGQQVTLRCSSQSGHNTVSWYQQALGQGPQFIFQYYREEENGRGNFPPRFSGLQFPNYSSELNVNALELDDSALYLCASSSPLTKSGYGYGYTFGSGTRLTVV.

The V gene is TRBV11-2, the J gene TRBJ2-7, with 8 bases lining up with TRBD1. There are 15 residues in the CDR3. J lost 2 bases, V lost 4 bases, and 7 bases had no gene match. CDR1 is SGHAT, CDR2 FQNNGV, per germline. Written as DNA, the CDR3 is TGTGCCAGCAGCTCGGGGACAGGAGAGGCCTACGAGCAGTACTTC. Translation: CASSSGTGEAYEQYF.

This clone has only one observation. The V and J genes are TRBV15 and TRBJ1-3, with D tentatively TRBD1 (5 bases). CDR3 length: 16 amino acids. CDR1 is LNHNV, CDR2 YYDKDF, per germline (reference sequence). V lost 0 bases and J lost 0, with 9 bases in between. As DNA, the CDR3 is TGTGCCACCAGCAGAGACAGGGACCGCTCTGGAAACACCATATATTTT. Translated: CATSRDRDRSGNTIYF.

Comment on this clone: The junction departs from the called germline gene at one end, perhaps through a read error. This chain links TRBV9 with TRBJ2-5; TRBD1 matches at 9 bases. The CDR3 contains 16 residues. The germline CDR1 and CDR2 sequences are SGDLS and YYNGEE. The CDR3 loop reads CAGSVGTGKHQKTQYF. The CDR3 nucleotides read TGTGCCGGCAGCGTAGGGACAGGGAAACACCAAAAGACCCAGTACTTC.

The chain has TRBV10-2 and TRBJ2-2; D unresolved. Trimming pared 3 bases from V and 2 bases from J, leaving 7 bases between. This CDR3 has 14 residues. CDR1 and CDR2 from the germline V gene are WSHSY and SAAADI. CDR3 residues: CASSDYRNTGELFF. The CDR3 bases are TGCGCCAGCAGTGACTACCGAAACACCGGGGAGCTGTTTTTT.

The chain combines TRBV28 with TRBJ1-1; 7 bases are shared with TRBD1. This CDR3 comprises 13 residues. The J segment lost 5 bases and the V segment lost 4 bases, leaving 4 bases of the junction unmatched. Germline loops: CDR1 MDHEN, CDR2 SYDVKM. The CDR3: CASSSGGRTEAFF. The CDR3 coding sequence is TGTGCCAGCAGTTCAGGGGGAAGGACTGAAGCTTTCTTT.

In this sample, this clone turned up a few times. This chain links TRBV5-5 with TRBJ2-1; 7 bases agree with TRBD2. Per germline, CDR1 SGHKS and CDR2 YYEKEE (reference sequence). The CDR3 runs to 16 residues. The V segment lost 4 bases and the J segment 6 bases; nucleotides outside the gene matches: 13. Here the CDR3 DNA reads TGTGCCAGCAGCCCCAATTGGGGTAGCGGGCGCAATGAGCAGTTCTTC. It codes for CASSPNWGSGRNEQFF.

V gene TRBV18 combines with J gene TRBJ2-1; no clear D gene. CDR1 and CDR2 (germline): KGHSH, LQKENI. V was trimmed by 2 bases and J by 4 bases, leaving 6 bases between them. This CDR3 is 13 amino acids long. The CDR3 DNA is TGTGCCAGCTCACCAGAACTATACAATGAGCAGTTCTTC. Its protein product is CASSPELYNEQFF.